The present TCR beta chain was sequenced within a study of human T cells and chemical hapten exposure. Background on the study: Read at 6 days, the patch tests placed 0.01% DPC on the upper back.

A single record per CDR3 protein comes from TCRdb applying MiXCR to the RACE reads. This sample has about 62,000 distinct CDR3 sequences, with roughly 6.7% found just once. V was clipped by 4 bases and J by 2 bases, with 18 bases between them. CDR1 and CDR2 from the germline V gene are LNHDA and SQIVND (reference sequence). The CDR3 extends over 16 amino acids. Time point defined: pre-sensitization, week 0. Described treatment: therapeutic diphenylcyclopropenone sensitization with weekly scalp DPC. This clonotype was seen at least ten times. This rearrangement joins TRBV19 to TRBJ2-7, with D possibly being TRBD1 (6 bases). Here the sequenced sample was whole blood, taken in connection with sensitization to the hapten diphenylcyclopropenone (DPC). The TCR originated in a young woman with alopecia areata. Some clones in this sample may be carry-over from other donors' samples. The CDR3 sequence: CASSTSGRGEAYEQYF. Written as DNA, the CDR3 is TGTGCCAGTAGTACTTCCGGCAGGGGAGAAGCCTACGAGCAGTACTTC. Full variable domain (rest looked up from reference TRBV19 and TRBJ2-7): DGGITQSPKYLFRKEGQNVTLSCEQNLNHDAMYWYRQDPGQGLRLIYYSQIVNDFQKGDIAEGYSVSREKKESFPLTVTSAQKNPTAFYLCASSTSGRGEAYEQYFGPGTRLTVT.